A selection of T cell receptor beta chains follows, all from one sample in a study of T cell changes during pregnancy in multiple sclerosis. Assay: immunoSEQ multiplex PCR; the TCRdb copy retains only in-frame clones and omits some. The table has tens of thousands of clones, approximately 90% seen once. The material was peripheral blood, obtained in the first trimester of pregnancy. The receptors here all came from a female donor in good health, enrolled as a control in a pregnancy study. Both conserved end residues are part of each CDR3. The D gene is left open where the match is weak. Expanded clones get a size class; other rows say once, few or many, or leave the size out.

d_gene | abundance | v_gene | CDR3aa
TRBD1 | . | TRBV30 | CAWLDRAKNIQYF
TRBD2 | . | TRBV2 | CASSPSSGNRADTQYF
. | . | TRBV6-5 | CASSTNTEAFF
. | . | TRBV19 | CASSISAVSSYNEQFF
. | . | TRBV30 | CAWSGGHSGNTIYF
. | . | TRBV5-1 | CASSPGLIGGTDTQYF
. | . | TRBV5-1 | CASSPGRTTNEKLFF
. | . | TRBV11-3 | CASSFGRARGYGYTF
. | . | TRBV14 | CASSQNAGGTEAFF
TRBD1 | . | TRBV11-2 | CASSLLDRAGGYTF
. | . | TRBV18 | CASSPRSTETQYF
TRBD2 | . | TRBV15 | CATSPSGIITDTQYF
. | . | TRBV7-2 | CASSLERVDQPQHF
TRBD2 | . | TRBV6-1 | CASSEALGGSDTQYF
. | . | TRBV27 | CASSPTYRIDRSETQYF
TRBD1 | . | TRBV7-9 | CASSTGQGNQPQHF
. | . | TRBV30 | CASSYPGYTF
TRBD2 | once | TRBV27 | CASSLIDQRGSYEQYF
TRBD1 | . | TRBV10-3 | CAIRTAGGRDTQYF
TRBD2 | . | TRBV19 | CASSIRTSVSYEQYF
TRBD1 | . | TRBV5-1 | CASTGQGETQYF
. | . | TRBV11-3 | CATGTNYGYTF
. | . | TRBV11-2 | CASSLDPLEERTNEKLFF
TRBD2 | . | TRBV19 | CASRIRTSFGNEQFF
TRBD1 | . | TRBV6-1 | CASSVTGAYEQYF
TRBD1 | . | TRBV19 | CASSRDRGLHEQYF
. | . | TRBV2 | CASSGRQSHGYTF
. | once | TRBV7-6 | CASSQGSHTEAFF
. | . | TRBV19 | CASSISGWASVGEAFF
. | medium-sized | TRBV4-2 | CASSQVPSEHNEQFF
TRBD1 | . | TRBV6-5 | CASGDRGSYEQYF
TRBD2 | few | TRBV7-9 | CASGGLAGTSTDTQYF
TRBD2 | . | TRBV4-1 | CASSPFRGSSGTSNEQFF
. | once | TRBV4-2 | CASSPGGGIYGYTF
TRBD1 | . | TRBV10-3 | CAIRPGQGTDTQYF
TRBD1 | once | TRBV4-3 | CASSQETGQGYGYTF
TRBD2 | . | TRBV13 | CASSSPTLAGGSYNEQFF
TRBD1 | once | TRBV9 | CASNPGQTYQETQYF
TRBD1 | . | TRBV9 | CASSRTGGGYGYTF
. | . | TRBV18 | CASSPDNSGNTIYF
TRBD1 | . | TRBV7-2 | CASSLAQQGSGNTIYF